This T cell receptor (beta chain) comes out of a study of T cells in Graves' hyperthyroidism and ophthalmopathy. Study-level points and caveats: Progression to ophthalmopathy was predicted a median of roughly 6.8 months early.

This CDR3 has 14 residues. Germline assignment: CDR1 SGHNT and CDR2 YYREEE (reference sequence). The junction had 3 bases not matched to a gene; V was cut back by 0 bases and J by 7 bases. It was RNA transcripts that yielded the amplified TCR beta CDR3 regions. A first-round RT-PCR of the TCR CDR3 used the HTBI primer set. TCRdb fed the multiplex PCR reads into MiXCR, producing one record per CDR3 protein. The table lists 140,000 or so distinct CDR3 sequences, around 21% of them singletons. In this sample, this clonotype turned up a few times. Its target is not known. The sequencing input was blood. The chain employs TRBV5-4 and TRBJ2-1; 8 bases fit TRBD2. This TCR derives from a woman aged 50 to 65 with Graves' hyperthyroidism that later progressed to Graves' ophthalmopathy. CDR3 amino acids: CASSLAGGLNEQFF. As DNA, the CDR3 is TGTGCCAGCAGCTTGGCGGGAGGGTTGAATGAGCAGTTCTTC.